The present entry profiles one T cell receptor (beta chain) with its context. Its cognate antigen is unknown. TCRdb reanalysed the reads using MiXCR and keeps one entry per CDR3 protein. The sample yields around 710,000 distinct CDR3 sequences, roughly 28% seen once. This sample was taken from a study of T cell repertoires in cytomegalovirus infection. The CDR3 contains 16 residues. Deletions cut 8 bases from V and 8 bases from J, with 24 bases between. Germline values: CDR1 MNHNS, CDR2 SASEGT. This receptor was obtained from a human donor in good health (CMV status not recorded). Some clones in this sample may be carry-over from other donors' samples. Sequenced material: cultured CD8+ T cells from PBMCs, taken from culture after CMV antigen stimulation. The V gene is TRBV6-1, the J gene TRBJ1-4; D unclear. CDR3: CASLSGVEGFEEKLFF. Written as DNA, the CDR3 is TGTGCCAGCCTCTCTGGAGTGGAGGGATTTGAGGAAAAACTGTTTTTT.